These T cell receptor beta chains were read from a single sample in a study of CD8 T cells in Susac syndrome. One entry per CDR3 protein, called by TCRdb with MiXCR from the immunoSEQ multiplex PCR reads. The sample records about 200,000 distinct CDR3 sequences, roughly 94% being singletons. Source material: CD4+ T cells from PBMCs. The receptors derive from a human donor in good health. Each CDR3 is given with its conserved first and last residue. D genes are given only for firm matches. Clone size is shown for a subset of rows, as once, few, many or a class of expanded clone.

d_call	j_call	cdr3_length	clone_size	v_call	cdr3_nt	cdr3_aa
.	TRBJ2-3	15	.	TRBV9	TGTGCCAGCAGCGAGGAGGACGGGCGCACAGATACGCAGTATTTT	CASSEEDGRTDTQYF
TRBD1	TRBJ2-5	16	.	TRBV20-1	TGCAGTGCTTACAAGCGGGCAGGGGGCTTGCGGGAGACCCAGTACTTC	CSAYKRAGGLRETQYF
.	TRBJ1-5	16	.	TRBV28	TGTGCCAGCAGTTTATTTGGCGGTTCGGGCAATCAGCCCCAGCATTTT	CASSLFGGSGNQPQHF
.	TRBJ1-2	14	.	TRBV7-2	TGTGCCAGCAGCTTAGTGGGCCAGGGCGGAGGCTACACCTTC	CASSLVGQGGGYTF
.	TRBJ2-3	12	once	TRBV4-3	TGCGCCAGCAGCCAAGACCGTAATACGCAGTATTTT	CASSQDRNTQYF
.	TRBJ1-1	14	.	TRBV27	TGTGCCAGCAGATGGGACATACAGAACACTGAAGCTTTCTTT	CASRWDIQNTEAFF
.	TRBJ2-6	15	.	TRBV7-9	TGTGCCAGCAGCTTAATGGCAGCTGGGGCCAACGTCCTGACTTTC	CASSLMAAGANVLTF
.	TRBJ2-7	13	.	TRBV19	TGTGCCAGTAGTGTACAGGGTTACGGCGAGCAGTACTTC	CASSVQGYGEQYF
TRBD1	TRBJ1-5	16	.	TRBV18	TGTGCCAGCTCACCACTAACAGGGGGCAGGGATCAGCCCCAGCATTTT	CASSPLTGGRDQPQHF
.	TRBJ2-1	12	.	TRBV11-2	TGTGCCAGCAGCCCTAGCCGGGCTGAGCAGTTCTTC	CASSPSRAEQFF
.	TRBJ1-1	14	.	TRBV29-1	TGCAGCGTTGAGAACAGGGCCTACCCCCCTGAAGCTTTCTTT	CSVENRAYPPEAFF
.	TRBJ1-1	14	once	TRBV7-2	TGTGCCAGCAGTATCAGTAGAACGGATGCGCGAGCTTTCTTT	CASSISRTDARAFF
.	TRBJ2-2	12	.	TRBV12-3/TRBV12-4	TGTGCCAGCAGAATGAACACCGGGGAGCTGTTTTTT	CASRMNTGELFF
.	TRBJ2-7	14	.	TRBV6-5	TGTGCCAGCAGTTACGCGGGACCCTCCTACGAGCAGTACTTC	CASSYAGPSYEQYF
.	TRBJ2-1	16	.	TRBV5-4	TGTGCCAGCAGCCCGGCGAGGGGGGGGTCCTACAATGAGCAGTTCTTC	CASSPARGGSYNEQFF